The 15 T cell receptor beta chains below come from one sample, sequenced in a study of CD8 T cells in ankylosing spondylitis. TCRdb reprocessed the 5' RACE reads via MiXCR and lists one record per CDR3 protein. The table lists roughly 86,000 distinct CDR3 sequences, 8.8% of them singletons. The specimen was blood, either unsorted or a sorted T cell fraction (not recorded which). Every receptor here comes from a male donor with ankylosing spondylitis or in good health (not recorded which).

In this sample, this clonotype turned up many times. This rearrangement joins TRBV15 to TRBJ2-5; D is unclear. V was clipped by 0 bases and J by 5 bases, with 7 bases between them. CDR1 and CDR2 (germline): LNHNV, YYDKDF (reference sequence). The CDR3 sequence is 13 residues long. This CDR3 reads CATSRDNTETQYF. CDR3 bases: TGTGCCACCAGCAGAGATAACACGGAGACCCAGTACTTC.

V gene TRBV19 combines with J gene TRBJ1-4; D is unclear. This CDR3 is built from 14 residues. Germline assignment: CDR1 LNHDA and CDR2 SQIVND (reference sequence). Deletions cut 6 bases from V and 4 bases from J, with 12 bases between. The DNA for the CDR3 is TGTGCCAGTAGCCTAGGACCGAATAATGAAAAACTGTTTTTT. Protein sequence: CASSLGPNNEKLFF.

This clonotype was counted a few times. The rearrangement links TRBV7-9 to TRBJ2-3, with D perhaps being TRBD1 or TRBD2 (5 bases each). The germline V and J ends were trimmed by 5 bases and 8 bases, with 20 bases remaining between them. The V gene's germline CDR1 is SEHNR and CDR2 FQNEAQ (reference sequence). This CDR3 is 15 amino acids long. For the CDR3, the DNA is TGTGCCAGCAGCCCCCGGGGCCCGAGGAGCGGTACGCAGTATTTT. This codes for CASSPRGPRSGTQYF.

This clonotype showed up many times. The chain has TRBV10-2 and TRBJ1-1; a possible D gene is TRBD1 (6 bases). Germline CDR1 reads WSHSY; CDR2 reads SAAADI. Trimming took 7 bases from V and 5 from J, leaving 17 bases between them. The CDR3 has 14 residues. The chain's CDR3 is CASNSEGGRTEAFF. CDR3 DNA sequence: TGCGCCAGCAATTCGGAGGGGGGGCGGACTGAAGCTTTCTTT.

There are many counts of this clonotype. The V call is TRBV2, the J call TRBJ1-2, with 8 positions matching TRBD1. The CDR3 loop spans 13 amino acids. J was trimmed by 8 bases and V by 7 bases; bases with no gene match: 9. Germline V gene sequence: CDR1 SNHLY, CDR2 FYNNEI. The CDR3 region has the DNA TGTGCCAGCACGAAGCAGGGGGCGGGCGGCTACACCTTC. Translation: CASTKQGAGGYTF.

In its sample, this clonotype was seen many times. CDR3 region: CASSLFGLAGGRTDTQYF. In nucleotides, the CDR3 is TGTGCCAGCAGTTTATTCGGACTAGCGGGGGGCCGCACAGATACGCAGTATTTT. The rearrangement links TRBV12-3 or TRBV12-4 to TRBJ2-3; 14 bases agree with TRBD2. V was clipped by 2 bases and J by 1 base; unmatched bases: 5. This CDR3 comprises 18 residues.

This clonotype has a count of ten or more. The chain joins TRBV2 to TRBJ1-1; perhaps TRBD1 as D (5 bases). The CDR3 consists of 14 residues. The germline gives CDR1 SNHLY, CDR2 FYNNEI. Trimming left V 3 bases short and J 2 bases short, with 10 bases between. This CDR3 is CASSESRVNTEAFF. In DNA form, the CDR3 reads TGTGCCAGCAGTGAGTCCAGGGTCAACACTGAAGCTTTCTTT.

This clonotype was found a few times. The chain carries TRBV25-1 and TRBJ2-5; no reliable D call. CDR1 is MGHDK and CDR2 is SYGVNS in the germline V gene. The ends were cut back, 2 bases at V and 2 bases at J, with 12 bases in the middle. There are 15 residues in the CDR3. The CDR3 DNA is TGTGCCAGCAGTGAAGTGGTCATCTTGCAAGAGACCCAGTACTTC. Protein: CASSEVVILQETQYF.

This clonotype was seen at least ten times. The CDR3 loop is CASSLGGFEQYF. The CDR3 nucleotides read TGTGCCAGCAGCCTAGGGGGGTTCGAGCAGTACTTC. This chain connects TRBV27 to TRBJ2-7; D is tentatively TRBD1 or TRBD2 (6 bases each). The V end was cut by 6 bases, the J end by 6 bases, with 12 bases between. The CDR3 runs 12 residues. CDR1 and CDR2 from the germline V gene are MNHEY and SMNVEV (reference sequence).

Ten or more counts support this clonotype. The chain combines TRBV2 with TRBJ2-1; TRBD1 matches at 10 bases. The germline CDR1 and CDR2 sequences are SNHLY and FYNNEI. The length of the CDR3 is 15 residues. With V trimmed by 6 bases and J by 5 bases, 7 bases remained unmatched. The CDR3 region is CASRGQGPPDNEQFF. The CDR3 region has the DNA TGTGCCAGCAGGGGACAGGGGCCCCCTGACAATGAGCAGTTCTTC.

In its sample, this clonotype was seen many times. The V gene is TRBV29-1, the J gene TRBJ1-2; 7 bases are a match to TRBD1. Unmatched junction bases numbered 11, after V lost 6 bases and J lost 7 bases. Germline V gene data show CDR1 as SQVTM and CDR2 as ANQGSEA. The CDR3 has 13 residues. CDR3 DNA: TGCAGCGTCGGAGGGGACAGTGTCGGTGGCTACACCTTC. This translates into CSVGGDSVGGYTF. Drawing the rest from reference TRBV29-1 and TRBJ1-2, the complete variable domain is SAVISQKPSRDICQRGTSLTIQCQVDSQVTMMFWYRQQPGQSLTLIATANQGSEATYESGFVIDKFPISRPNLTFSTLTVSNMSPEDSSIYLCSVGGDSVGGYTFGSGTRLTVV.

A remark on this clonotype: A much larger clone differs by one base, so this may be a read error. The chain joins TRBV5-8 to TRBJ1-2; D call uncertain. The CDR3 consists of 15 residues. CDR1 and CDR2 from the germline V gene are SGHTS and YDEGEE. DNA of the CDR3: TGTGTCAGCAGCTTGGTAGGGCCCGCAAGAGAGGGCTACACCTTC. Encoded protein: CVSSLVGPAREGYTF.

The chain couples TRBV11-2 to TRBJ1-2, with D maybe TRBD1 (6 bases). V was cut by 6 bases and J by 8 bases, with 13 bases left in between. CDR1 and CDR2 (germline): SGHAT, FQNNGV. This CDR3 spans 12 amino acids. CDR3 DNA: TGTGCCAGCAGAAATCAGGGGTACGGCTACACCTTC. This codes for CASRNQGYGYTF.

As concerns this clonotype: This may stem from a read error, because a much larger clone lies one nucleotide away. The chain combines TRBV14 with TRBJ1-1; D unresolved. The CDR3 loop spans 14 amino acids. Per germline, CDR1 SGHDN and CDR2 FVKESK. The CDR3 loop is CASSQVGPWTETFF. The CDR3 DNA sequence: TGTGCCAGCAGCCAGGTCGGACCGTGGACTGAAACTTTCTTT.

The sample holds many counts of this clonotype. The CDR3 nucleotides read TGCAGTGCCCATGGGACCGCCGCTGAGTGGCAGTTCTTC. Its translation is CSAHGTAAEWQFF. V and J are TRBV20-1 and TRBJ2-1; tentatively, D is TRBD1 or TRBD2 (5 bases each). V was shortened by 6 bases and J by 12 bases, with 21 bases between the two germline ends. There are 13 residues in the CDR3. Germline loops: CDR1 DFQATT, CDR2 SNEGSKA (reference sequence).